This T cell receptor (beta chain) was profiled in a study of CXCR3-negative and CXCR3-positive naive CD8 T cells. In preparing the TRB cDNA libraries, 5' RACE with UMI labels was used. TCRdb re-called the 5' RACE reads, yielding one record per CDR3 amino acid sequence without DNA. Its table records about 130,000 distinct CDR3 sequences. This CDR3 spans 13 amino acids. Germline V gene sequence: CDR1 LGHNA, CDR2 YNFKEQ. Sequencing input: naive CXCR3- CD8+ T cells from blood. Stated subset: CD45RO-CCR7+CD27+CD95- naive CD8+ T cells lacking CXCR3 (TNR3-). The rearrangement joins TRBV4-2 to TRBJ2-7; there is no DNA to check the TCRdb D call of TRBD1. This receptor was taken from a human donor in good health. Some clones in this sample may be carry-over from other donors' samples. CDR3 residues: CASSPGTSLEQYF.